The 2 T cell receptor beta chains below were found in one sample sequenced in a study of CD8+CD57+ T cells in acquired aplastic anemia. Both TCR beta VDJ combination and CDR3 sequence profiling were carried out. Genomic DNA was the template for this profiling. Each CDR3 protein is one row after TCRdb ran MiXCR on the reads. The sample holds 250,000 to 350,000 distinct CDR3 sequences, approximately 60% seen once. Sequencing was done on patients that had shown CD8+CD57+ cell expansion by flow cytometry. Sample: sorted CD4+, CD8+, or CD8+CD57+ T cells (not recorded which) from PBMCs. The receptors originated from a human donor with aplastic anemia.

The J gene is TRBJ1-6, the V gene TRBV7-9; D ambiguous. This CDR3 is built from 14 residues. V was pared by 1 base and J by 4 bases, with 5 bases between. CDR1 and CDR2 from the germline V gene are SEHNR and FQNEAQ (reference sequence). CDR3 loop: CASSLEQYNSPLHF. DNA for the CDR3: TGTGCCAGCAGCTTAGAACAGTATAATTCACCCCTCCACTTT.

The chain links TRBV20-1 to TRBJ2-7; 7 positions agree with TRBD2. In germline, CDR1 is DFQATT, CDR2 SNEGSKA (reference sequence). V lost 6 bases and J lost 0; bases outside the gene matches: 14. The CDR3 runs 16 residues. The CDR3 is CSARREGAGVSYEQYF. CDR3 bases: TGCAGTGCCCGACGTGAAGGGGCGGGAGTCTCCTACGAGCAGTACTTC.